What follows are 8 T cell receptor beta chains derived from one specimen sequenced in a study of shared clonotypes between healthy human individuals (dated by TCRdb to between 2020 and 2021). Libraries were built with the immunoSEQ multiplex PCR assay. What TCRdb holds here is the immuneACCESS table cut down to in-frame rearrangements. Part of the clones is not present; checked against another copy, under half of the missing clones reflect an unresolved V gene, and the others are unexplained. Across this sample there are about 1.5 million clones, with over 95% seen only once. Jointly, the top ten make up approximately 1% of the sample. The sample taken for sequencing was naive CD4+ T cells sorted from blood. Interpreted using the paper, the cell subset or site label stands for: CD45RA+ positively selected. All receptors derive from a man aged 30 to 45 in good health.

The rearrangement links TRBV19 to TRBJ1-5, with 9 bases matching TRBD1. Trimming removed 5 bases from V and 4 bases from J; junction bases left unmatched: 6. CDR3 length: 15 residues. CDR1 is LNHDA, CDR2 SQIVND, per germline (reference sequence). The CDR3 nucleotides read TGTGCCAGTAGTCCGGGACAGGGCCGGAATCAGCCCCAGCATTTT. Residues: CASSPGQGRNQPQHF.

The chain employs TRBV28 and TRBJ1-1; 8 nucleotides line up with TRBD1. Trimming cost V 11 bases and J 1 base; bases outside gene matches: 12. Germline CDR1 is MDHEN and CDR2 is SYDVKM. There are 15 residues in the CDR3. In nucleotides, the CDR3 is TGTGCCCTGACAGGGGCGGAGGTCGGGAACACTGAAGCTTTCTTT. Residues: CALTGAEVGNTEAFF.

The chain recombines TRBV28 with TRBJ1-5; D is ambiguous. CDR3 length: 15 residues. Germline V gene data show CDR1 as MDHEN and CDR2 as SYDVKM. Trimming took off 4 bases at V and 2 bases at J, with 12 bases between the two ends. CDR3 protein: CASSSRIFGNQPQHF. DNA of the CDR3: TGTGCCAGCAGTTCGCGTATATTTGGCAATCAGCCCCAGCATTTT. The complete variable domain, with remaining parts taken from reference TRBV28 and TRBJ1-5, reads DVKVTQSSRYLVKRTGEKVFLECVQDMDHENMFWYRQDPGLGLRLIYFSYDVKMKEKGDIPEGYSVSREKKERFSLILESASTNQTSMYLCASSSRIFGNQPQHFGDGTRLSIL.

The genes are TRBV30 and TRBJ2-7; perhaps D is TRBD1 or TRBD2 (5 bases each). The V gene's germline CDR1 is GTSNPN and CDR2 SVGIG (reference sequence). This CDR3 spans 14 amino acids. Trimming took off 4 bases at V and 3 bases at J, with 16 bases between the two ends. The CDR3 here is CAWTKGRRSYEQYF. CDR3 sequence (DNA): TGTGCCTGGACAAAGGGGAGAAGGAGCTACGAGCAGTACTTC.

DNA for the CDR3: TGCGCCAGCAGCGTGAGCCCCAGTGAGCCCGAGTCACAGGGGTCCTTGCAAGAGACCCAGTACTTC. Translating gives CASSVSPSEPESQGSLQETQYF. The chain links TRBV10-2 to TRBJ2-5; 7 positions agree with TRBD1. V shed 6 bases and J 2 bases; nucleotides not matched to a gene: 30. The CDR3 consists of 22 residues. Germline V gene lookup returns CDR1 WSHSY and CDR2 SAAADI.

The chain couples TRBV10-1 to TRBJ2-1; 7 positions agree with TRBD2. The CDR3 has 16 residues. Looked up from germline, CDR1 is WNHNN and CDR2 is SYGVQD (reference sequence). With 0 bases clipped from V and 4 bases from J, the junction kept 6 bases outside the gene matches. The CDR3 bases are TGCGCCAGCAGTGAGTCTGGCGGGAGTCTATACAATGAGCAGTTCTTC. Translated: CASSESGGSLYNEQFF.

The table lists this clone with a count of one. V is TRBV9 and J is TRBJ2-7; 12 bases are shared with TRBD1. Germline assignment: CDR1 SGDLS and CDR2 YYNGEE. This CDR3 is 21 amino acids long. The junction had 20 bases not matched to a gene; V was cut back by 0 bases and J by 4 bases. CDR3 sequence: CASSVGLRGQGANPGLYEQYF. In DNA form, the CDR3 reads TGTGCCAGCAGCGTAGGATTGAGGGGACAGGGGGCGAACCCAGGTTTATACGAGCAGTACTTC.

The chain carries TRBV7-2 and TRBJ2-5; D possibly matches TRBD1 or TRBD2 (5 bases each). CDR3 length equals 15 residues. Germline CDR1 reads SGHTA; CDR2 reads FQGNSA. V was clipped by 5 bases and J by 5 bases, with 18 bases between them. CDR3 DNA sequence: TGTGCCAGCAGCCCAACGTCGGGGCGTTGGGAGACCCAGTACTTC. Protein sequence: CASSPTSGRWETQYF.